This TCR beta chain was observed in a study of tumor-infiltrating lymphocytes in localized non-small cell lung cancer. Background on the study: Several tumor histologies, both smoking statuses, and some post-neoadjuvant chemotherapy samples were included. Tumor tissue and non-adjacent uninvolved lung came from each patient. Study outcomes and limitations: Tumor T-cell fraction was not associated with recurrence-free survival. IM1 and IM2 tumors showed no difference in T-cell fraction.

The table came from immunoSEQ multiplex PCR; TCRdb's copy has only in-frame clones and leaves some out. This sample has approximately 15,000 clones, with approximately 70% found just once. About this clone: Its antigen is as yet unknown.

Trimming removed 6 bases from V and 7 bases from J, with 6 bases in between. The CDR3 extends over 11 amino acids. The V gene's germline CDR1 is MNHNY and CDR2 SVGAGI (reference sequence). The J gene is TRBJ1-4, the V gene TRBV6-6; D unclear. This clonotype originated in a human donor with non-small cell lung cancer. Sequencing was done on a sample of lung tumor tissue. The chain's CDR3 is CASSLSEKLFF. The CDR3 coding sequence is TGTGCCAGCAGCCTCAGTGAAAAACTGTTTTTT.